Each of the 19 T cell receptor beta chains below was sequenced from the same sample in a study of CD8 T cells in Susac syndrome. Reverse transcription of about 0.5 to 1 ug RNA was carried out with random hexamers. Each CDR3 protein is one row after TCRdb ran MiXCR on the immunoSEQ multiplex PCR reads. Among approximately 160,000 distinct CDR3 sequences, 93% were seen once, and the ten largest hold around 0.13%. Sequencing used CD4+ T cells from PBMCs. Source of these receptors: a human donor in good health.

The V gene is TRBV4-1, the J gene TRBJ2-3; either TRBD1 or TRBD2 may fit D (5 bases each). V gave up 7 bases and J gave up 0 bases, with 17 bases separating them. This CDR3 is 16 amino acids long. Germline V gene data show CDR1 as MGHRA and CDR2 as YSYEKL. Written as DNA, the CDR3 is TGCGCCAGCACCCCCGCTCGAGGGGCCAGCACAGATACGCAGTATTTT. Translated: CASTPARGASTDTQYF.

The rearrangement links TRBV3-1 to TRBJ1-5; D not certain. Germline CDR1 and CDR2: LGHDT and YNNKEL (reference sequence). This CDR3 is built from 13 residues. V shed 0 bases and J shed 6 bases, with 6 bases lying between them. CDR3 amino acids: CASSQDRFQPQHF. CDR3 DNA: TGTGCCAGCAGCCAAGACAGGTTTCAGCCCCAGCATTTT.

The genes are TRBV3-1 and TRBJ2-3, with 8 bases fitting TRBD2. V dropped 2 bases and J dropped 0; count of bases not matched to a gene: 10. Germline CDR1 and CDR2: LGHDT and YNNKEL (reference sequence). This CDR3 is 18 amino acids long. CDR3 sequence: CASSQHLPGLGSTDTQYF. DNA for the CDR3: TGTGCCAGCAGCCAACACCTTCCGGGACTAGGAAGCACAGATACGCAGTATTTT.

This clonotype was observed once. The chain uses TRBV4-1 and TRBJ2-6; perhaps TRBD1 as D (6 bases). The CDR3 consists of 16 residues. Trimming shortened V by 1 base and J by 5 bases, and 12 bases separated the two germline ends. Germline values: CDR1 MGHRA, CDR2 YSYEKL. DNA for the CDR3: TGCGCCAGCAGCCAAGGGGTTAGGGACAGGGCCAACGTCCTGACTTTC. Translating it yields CASSQGVRDRANVLTF.

V usage is TRBV20-1 and J usage is TRBJ2-5, with D uncertain. Trimming took 1 base from V and 5 from J, leaving 11 bases between them. This CDR3 comprises 13 residues. Germline-derived CDR1 and CDR2 are DFQATT and SNEGSKA (reference sequence). The CDR3 bases are TGCAGTGCTAGAGCGACTGCCATGGAGACCCAGTACTTC. Protein product: CSARATAMETQYF.

A single count supports this clonotype. This rearrangement joins TRBV3-1 to TRBJ2-5, with D perhaps TRBD2 (7 bases). There are 13 residues in the CDR3. Trimming stripped 5 bases from V and 5 bases from J, with 12 bases between. Per germline, CDR1 LGHDT and CDR2 YNNKEL (reference sequence). The CDR3 loop reads CASSGRGRETQYF. The DNA for the CDR3 is TGTGCCAGCAGCGGGCGGGGGCGGGAGACCCAGTACTTC.

V gene TRBV29-1 combines with J gene TRBJ2-1, with D possibly matching TRBD1 (6 bases). In germline, CDR1 is SQVTM, CDR2 ANQGSEA. V lost 6 bases to trimming and J lost 7 bases, with 25 bases between them. The CDR3 spans 16 residues. The CDR3: CSVRNPQGSSSNEQFF. CDR3 in DNA: TGCAGCGTCCGGAACCCCCAGGGGAGTAGTTCAAATGAGCAGTTCTTC.

This rearrangement joins TRBV12-3 or TRBV12-4 to TRBJ2-3; no clear D gene. This CDR3 region has 13 residues. The V and J ends lost 8 bases and 4 bases respectively, with 13 bases between them. In DNA, the CDR3 is TGTGCCAGCGGAGACCTAGACTCAGATACGCAGTATTTT. Amino acids: CASGDLDSDTQYF.

The J gene is TRBJ2-5, the V gene TRBV5-1; D gene uncertain. Germline V gene sequence: CDR1 SGHRS, CDR2 YFSETQ. Trimming took off 4 bases at V and 5 bases at J, with 18 bases between the two ends. The CDR3 totals 15 residues. The CDR3 sequence: CASSPDPPPAETQYF. The CDR3 coding sequence is TGCGCCAGCAGCCCAGACCCCCCTCCGGCGGAGACCCAGTACTTC. Full variable domain (rest looked up from reference TRBV5-1 and TRBJ2-5): KAGVTQTPRYLIKTRGQQVTLSCSPISGHRSVSWYQQTPGQGLQFLFEYFSETQRNKGNFPGRFSGRQFSNSRSEMNVSTLELGDSALYLCASSPDPPPAETQYFGPGTRLLVL.

This sequence joins TRBV7-3 and TRBJ2-1, with TRBD2 identical over 10 bases. Trimming removed 2 bases from V and 10 bases from J; junction bases left unmatched: 5. The CDR3 length is 14 residues. The germline gives CDR1 SGHTA, CDR2 FQGTGA. The CDR3 DNA follows: TGTGCCAGCAGCTTAGTTGGGACTAGCGAGGAGCAGTTCTTC. This gives the protein CASSLVGTSEEQFF.

This clonotype was counted a few times. The rearrangement uses TRBV6-5 and TRBJ2-5; TRBD1 or TRBD2 may be the D gene (6 bases each). V was trimmed by 3 bases and J by 3 bases, leaving 14 bases between them. Germline V gene sequence: CDR1 MNHEY, CDR2 SVGAGI. This CDR3 has 15 amino acids. The CDR3 DNA reads as TGTGCCAGCAGTTATTACGGGGGCACGGAAGAGACCCAGTACTTC. This codes for CASSYYGGTEETQYF.

The rearrangement uses TRBV20-1 and TRBJ1-2; the match to TRBD1 covers 9 bases. V shed 5 bases, J shed 8 bases, and the junction held 15 bases outside the gene matches. Germline-derived CDR1 and CDR2 are DFQATT and SNEGSKA (reference sequence). The CDR3 extends over 15 amino acids. The CDR3 nucleotides are TGCAGTGCTCCCCAGGGGGGACAGGGTTTCGGGGGCTACACCTTC. Its protein is CSAPQGGQGFGGYTF.

The chain recombines TRBV20-1 with TRBJ1-2; 9 nucleotides align to TRBD1. Unmatched junction bases numbered 8, after V lost 3 bases and J lost 3 bases. Germline values: CDR1 DFQATT, CDR2 SNEGSKA (reference sequence). The CDR3 has 15 residues. CDR3 nucleotides: TGCAGTGCTAGTAAGGCCGGGACAGGGTACTATGGCTACACCTTC. Its translation is CSASKAGTGYYGYTF.

The V gene is TRBV5-1, the J gene TRBJ2-7, with TRBD1 identical over 9 bases. The trim removed 3 bases at V and 2 bases at J, leaving 6 bases unmatched. The CDR3 loop spans 15 amino acids. From germline, CDR1 is SGHRS and CDR2 YFSETQ. The CDR3: CASSSQGQGAYEQYF. CDR3 nucleotides: TGCGCCAGCAGCTCGCAGGGACAGGGCGCCTACGAGCAGTACTTC.

Turning to this clonotype: Mismatch with germline at one junction end may stem from a read error. The chain combines TRBV2 with TRBJ2-5, with TRBD2 as a possible D gene (6 bases). The CDR3 contains 13 residues. CDR1 SNHLY and CDR2 FYNNEI come from the germline V gene. The CDR3 DNA reads as TGTGCCAGCAGTGTGGAGGGTGAAGAGACCCAGCACTTC. Translated, it gives CASSVEGEETQHF.

The rearrangement links TRBV4-1 to TRBJ1-1; no definite D call. The CDR3 sequence is 16 residues long. Germline values: CDR1 MGHRA, CDR2 YSYEKL. Trimming removed 0 bases from V and 2 bases from J, with 13 bases in between. CDR3 sequence: CASSQDYWGINTEAFF. The CDR3, as DNA: TGCGCCAGCAGCCAAGATTATTGGGGAATTAACACTGAAGCTTTCTTT.

This chain links TRBV19 with TRBJ1-2; D uncertain. This CDR3 has 14 amino acids. V dropped 9 bases and J dropped 8 bases, with 22 bases sitting between them. CDR1 and CDR2 from the germline V gene are LNHDA and SQIVND (reference sequence). The CDR3 sequence: CASNPRGLADGYTF. The CDR3 DNA is TGTGCCAGCAATCCCCGAGGGCTCGCTGACGGCTACACCTTC.

The gene calls are TRBV29-1 and TRBJ2-7; 10 bases align to TRBD1. Germline V CDR1 and CDR2: SQVTM, ANQGSEA. V lost 1 base, J lost 1 base, and 7 bases stayed unmatched. This CDR3 is built from 16 residues. The CDR3 DNA reads as TGCAGCGTTGAAGGGCCGAGACAGGGGGCATCCTACGAGCAGTACTTC. Its protein product is CSVEGPRQGASYEQYF.

CDR3 nucleotide sequence: TGTGCCAGCAGTCGACTAGCGGGGGGGCCAGATACGCAGTATTTT. Amino acid sequence: CASSRLAGGPDTQYF. V is TRBV12-3 or TRBV12-4 and J is TRBJ2-3; 14 bases are shared with TRBD2. The CDR3 length is 15 residues. V was clipped by 5 bases and J by 4 bases; unmatched bases: 2.